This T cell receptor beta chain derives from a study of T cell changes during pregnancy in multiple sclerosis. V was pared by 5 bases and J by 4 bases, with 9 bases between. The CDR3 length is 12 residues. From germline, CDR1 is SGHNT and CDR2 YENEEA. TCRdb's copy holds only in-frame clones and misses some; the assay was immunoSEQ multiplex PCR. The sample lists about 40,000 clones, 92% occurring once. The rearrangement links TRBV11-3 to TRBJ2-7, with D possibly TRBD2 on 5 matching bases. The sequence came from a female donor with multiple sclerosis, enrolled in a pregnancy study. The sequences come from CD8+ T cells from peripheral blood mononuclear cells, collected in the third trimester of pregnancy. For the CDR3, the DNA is TGTGCCAGCAGCAACACTAGTTACGAGCAGTACTTC. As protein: CASSNTSYEQYF.